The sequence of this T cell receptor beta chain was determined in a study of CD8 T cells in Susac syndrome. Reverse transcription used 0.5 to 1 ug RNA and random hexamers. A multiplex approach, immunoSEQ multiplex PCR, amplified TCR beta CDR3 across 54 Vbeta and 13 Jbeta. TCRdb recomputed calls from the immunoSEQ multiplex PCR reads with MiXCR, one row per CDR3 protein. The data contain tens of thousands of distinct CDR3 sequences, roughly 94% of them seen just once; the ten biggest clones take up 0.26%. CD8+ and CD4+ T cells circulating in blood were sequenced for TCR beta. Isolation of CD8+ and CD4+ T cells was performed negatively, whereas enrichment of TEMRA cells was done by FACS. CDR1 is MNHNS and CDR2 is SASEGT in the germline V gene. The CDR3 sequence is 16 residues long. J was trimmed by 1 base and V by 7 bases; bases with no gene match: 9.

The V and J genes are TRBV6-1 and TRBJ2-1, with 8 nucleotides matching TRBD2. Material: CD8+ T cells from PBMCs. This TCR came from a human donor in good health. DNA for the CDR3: TGTGCCAGCAAAGGCAGCGGGAGTCCTTCCTACAATGAGCAGTTCTTC. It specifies CASKGSGSPSYNEQFF.